This section outlines one TCR beta chain sequence together with its context. The target antigen is unknown. Use of 60 Vbeta and 13 Jbeta primers characterized the PCR. Method: immunoSEQ multiplex PCR; TCRdb's copy keeps in-frame clones and lacks some. This sample has 80,000 to 95,000 clones, with 63% found just once. This specimen comes from a study of cytomegalovirus exposure and HLA in healthy donors. Study as a whole: The early release's HLA-typed donors yielded 78 million or so unique TCRs. Study-level results: On later analysis, the bulk of CMV-associated TCR beta chains appeared to be HLA-restricted. TRBV6-2, TRBV6-3 and other indistinguishable V segments were excluded.

Donors likely had unrecorded immune exposures despite being nominally healthy when sampled. Trimming took 0 bases from V and 4 from J, leaving 13 bases between them. Germline CDR1 and CDR2: SGHNT and YYREEE (reference sequence). This CDR3 has 15 amino acids. Specimen: PBMCs. The V and J genes are TRBV5-4 and TRBJ1-2; D might be TRBD1 (5 bases). The clonotype was recovered from a woman aged 25 to 45 in good health and CMV-seronegative. This CDR3 reads CASSLVGRDSYGYTF. The CDR3 DNA is TGTGCCAGCAGCTTGGTGGGGCGGGACTCCTATGGCTACACCTTC.